This T cell receptor beta chain was obtained from a study of blood T cells in healthy people across ages. Total RNA amounts of at least 6 micrograms were extracted per sample. The CDR3 is 17 amino acids. Trimming removed 4 bases from V and 4 bases from J; junction bases left unmatched: 15. CDR1 and CDR2 from the germline V gene are SGHTA and FQGNSA. On this clonotype itself: The antigen is undetermined.

A second PCR of about 7 to 12 cycles used a sample-barcoded 5' primer and a J-beta primer mix. TCRdb reanalysed the 5' RACE reads using MiXCR and keeps one entry per CDR3 protein. This table has about 1.8 million distinct CDR3 sequences, around 48% appearing once. Study findings and constraints: It was found that TCR beta diversity correlated strongly with the percentage of naive T cells.

The rearrangement links TRBV7-2 to TRBJ2-7; 8 positions match TRBD2. Sequencing used blood. The TCR comes from a woman in her forties in good health. Here the CDR3 DNA reads TGTGCCAGCAGCTCGGCGTCCACCGGGACTAGTCGGTACGAGCAGTACTTC. This encodes CASSSASTGTSRYEQYF.